Shown below are 18 T cell receptor beta chains from a single sample sequenced in a study of cytomegalovirus exposure and HLA in healthy donors. TCRdb's table, derived via immunoSEQ multiplex PCR, lists solely in-frame clones and lacks some. The table shows approximately 76,000 clones, with over 85% occurring only once. Input material: PBMCs. The origin of the receptors is a young woman in good health and CMV-seronegative.

The chain has TRBV28 and TRBJ1-3; no clear D gene. Germline CDR1 MDHEN, CDR2 SYDVKM. V shed 7 bases and J shed 2 bases, with 18 bases lying between them. The CDR3 runs to 16 residues. For the CDR3, the DNA is TGTGCCAGCACTCCCTTGCCGGAGGCCACTGGAAACACCATATATTTT. It codes for CASTPLPEATGNTIYF.

The gene calls are TRBV30 and TRBJ2-6; 11 bases match TRBD1. The CDR3 has 15 amino acids. The V gene's germline CDR1 is GTSNPN and CDR2 SVGIG (reference sequence). The V segment lost 5 bases and the J segment 4 bases; nucleotides outside the gene matches: 4. DNA for the CDR3: TGTGCCTGGGGACAGGGGGCTTCAGGGGCCAACGTCCTGACTTTC. Translated, it gives CAWGQGASGANVLTF.

The chain joins TRBV19 to TRBJ2-7, with D possibly TRBD2 on 5 matching bases. Germline V lookup: CDR1 LNHDA, CDR2 SQIVND (reference sequence). The CDR3 contains 13 residues. V was trimmed by 3 bases and J by 7 bases, leaving 13 bases between them. The CDR3 coding sequence is TGTGCCAGTAGTATTACCACGTGGAGGGAGCAGTACTTC. This encodes CASSITTWREQYF. Together with reference TRBV19 and TRBJ2-7, the CDR3 gives the full variable domain: DGGITQSPKYLFRKEGQNVTLSCEQNLNHDAMYWYRQDPGQGLRLIYYSQIVNDFQKGDIAEGYSVSREKKESFPLTVTSAQKNPTAFYLCASSITTWREQYFGPGTRLTVT.

The chain is built from TRBV6-4 and TRBJ1-5; TRBD1 might be the D (5 bases). Germline-derived CDR1 and CDR2 are MRHNA and SNTAGT. The CDR3 spans 13 residues. Trimming left V 6 bases short and J 6 bases short, with 12 bases between. The CDR3 sequence is CASSQGIGQPQHF. The CDR3 DNA follows: TGTGCCAGCAGCCAGGGAATTGGTCAGCCCCAGCATTTT.

The chain joins TRBV6-1 to TRBJ2-7; the D gene is possibly TRBD2 (5 bases). The CDR3 sequence is 13 residues long. Trimming removed 4 bases from V and 2 bases from J, with 9 bases in between. From germline, CDR1 is MNHNS and CDR2 SASEGT. The CDR3 here is CASSGRSTYEQYF. In DNA, the CDR3 is TGTGCCAGCAGTGGGAGGTCCACCTACGAGCAGTACTTC.

V is TRBV4-1 and J is TRBJ1-1; D may be TRBD1 (5 bases). Germline CDR1 reads MGHRA; CDR2 reads YSYEKL. V shed 1 base and J shed 1 base, with 7 bases lying between them. The CDR3 spans 14 residues. The CDR3 DNA sequence: TGCGCCAGCAGCCAAGGGGGCTCGAACACTGAAGCTTTCTTT. The encoded protein is CASSQGGSNTEAFF.

This chain connects TRBV5-6 to TRBJ2-3; D ambiguous. The V and J ends lost 3 bases and 3 bases respectively, with 23 bases between them. Germline-derived CDR1 and CDR2 are SGHDT and YYEEEE. CDR3 length: 18 residues. The CDR3 is CASSYDTYGFRITDTQYF. The CDR3 DNA reads as TGTGCCAGCAGCTATGATACTTACGGGTTTAGAATAACAGATACGCAGTATTTT.

This chain links TRBV25-1 with TRBJ2-1; D is possibly TRBD2 (5 bases). Between the trimmed V and J ends, which lost 5 bases and 3 bases, there was a span of 14 bases. The CDR3 is 15 residues long. CDR1 and CDR2 from the germline V gene are MGHDK and SYGVNS. The CDR3 nucleotides read TGTGCCAGCAGTATCCACCCCGGACTCTACAATGAGCAGTTCTTC. Protein sequence: CASSIHPGLYNEQFF.

The chain recombines TRBV4-3 with TRBJ2-3; 9 bases are a match to TRBD1. CDR3 length equals 15 residues. From germline, CDR1 is LGHNA and CDR2 YSLEER. J was trimmed by 4 bases and V by 2 bases; bases with no gene match: 4. The CDR3 reads CASSQPGQGSDTQYF. CDR3 bases: TGCGCCAGCAGCCAACCGGGACAGGGATCAGATACGCAGTATTTT.

The gene calls are TRBV13 and TRBJ2-6; unclear D gene. The CDR3 totals 15 residues. Deletions cut 6 bases from V and 1 base from J, with 10 bases between. Germline CDR1 reads PRHDT; CDR2 reads FYEKMQ (reference sequence). Written as DNA, the CDR3 is TGTGCCAGCAGAAACGGTATTTCTGGGGCCAACGTCCTGACTTTC. Its protein is CASRNGISGANVLTF.

The rearrangement uses TRBV6-1 and TRBJ1-2; unclear D gene. V was pared by 1 base and J by 1 base, with 10 bases between. The V gene's germline CDR1 is MNHNS and CDR2 SASEGT. This CDR3 comprises 15 residues. In DNA form, the CDR3 reads TGTGCCAGCAGTGAAGAGGCAGGATTTAACTATGGCTACACCTTC. Residues: CASSEEAGFNYGYTF.

V and J are TRBV15 and TRBJ1-1; no clear D. Germline V gene sequence: CDR1 LNHNV, CDR2 YYDKDF (reference sequence). V was shortened by 0 bases and J by 5 bases, with 7 bases between the two germline ends. The CDR3 extends over 13 amino acids. In DNA form, the CDR3 reads TGTGCCACCAGCAGAGATGAGAGGACTGAAGCTTTCTTT. This gives the protein CATSRDERTEAFF.

CDR3 loop: CAWRGDTGNEQFF. CDR3 in DNA: TGTGCCTGGAGGGGGGACACCGGCAATGAGCAGTTCTTC. This sequence joins TRBV30 and TRBJ2-1, with D maybe TRBD1 (6 bases). Germline values: CDR1 GTSNPN, CDR2 SVGIG (reference sequence). The CDR3 runs 13 residues. Trimming left V 3 bases short and J 6 bases short, with 12 bases between. The full variable domain, rest sourced from reference TRBV30 and TRBJ2-1, is SQTIHQWPATLVQPVGSPLSLECTVEGTSNPNLYWYRQAAGRGLQLLFYSVGIGQISSEVPQNLSASRPQDRQFILSSKKLLLSDSGFYLCAWRGDTGNEQFFGPGTRLTVL.

V and J are TRBV5-1 and TRBJ2-7; 8 nucleotides line up with TRBD1. The CDR3 has 15 residues. Germline CDR1 SGHRS, CDR2 YFSETQ. After removal of 0 bases from V and 5 bases from J, the junction contained 7 bases not matched to a gene. This chain's CDR3 is CASSLGAGGNNEQYF. CDR3 nucleotide sequence: TGCGCCAGCAGCTTGGGGGCAGGGGGCAACAACGAGCAGTACTTC.

V usage is TRBV7-2 and J usage is TRBJ2-1, with TRBD2 identical over 7 bases. The CDR3 is 18 residues long. V dropped 2 bases and J dropped 2; count of bases not matched to a gene: 12. Germline V gene lookup returns CDR1 SGHTA and CDR2 FQGNSA. The CDR3 nucleotides read TGTGCCAGCAGCTTAAGATCCCTCACGGGAGGCCCCTACAATGAGCAGTTCTTC. Its protein is CASSLRSLTGGPYNEQFF.

The chain uses TRBV10-3 and TRBJ1-4, with TRBD1 identical over 8 bases. This CDR3 has 14 amino acids. Germline V gene lookup returns CDR1 ENHRY and CDR2 SYGVKD. The V and J ends lost 6 bases and 5 bases, in that order; junction bases with no gene match: 5. The CDR3 region is CAISQGASNEKLFF. The CDR3, as DNA: TGTGCCATCAGCCAGGGGGCATCCAATGAAAAACTGTTTTTT.

This chain uses TRBV6-5 with TRBJ1-2, with TRBD1 matching 9 bases. The V segment lost 4 bases and the J segment 8 bases; nucleotides outside the gene matches: 11. The V gene's germline CDR1 is MNHEY and CDR2 SVGAGI. There are 15 residues in the CDR3. In DNA form, the CDR3 reads TGTGCCAGCAGTTCCAAAACAGGGGGCGAGGGGGGCTACACCTTC. Protein: CASSSKTGGEGGYTF.

The V and J genes are TRBV10-2 and TRBJ1-2; the match to TRBD1 covers 9 bases. Germline V CDR1 and CDR2: WSHSY, SAAADI. The CDR3 is made up of 13 amino acids. J was trimmed by 7 bases and V by 7 bases; bases with no gene match: 7. In nucleotides, the CDR3 is TGCGCCAGCACCTTAAGGACAGGGGTTGGCTACACCTTC. As protein: CASTLRTGVGYTF.